This is a list of T cell receptor beta chains from one sample in a study of blood T cell repertoires in COVID-19. TCRdb's table, derived via immunoSEQ multiplex PCR, lists solely in-frame clones and lacks some. The data hold some 200,000 clones, with around 84% observed a single time. The specimen was peripheral blood. These receptors all stem from a man aged 35-49 years with active or convalescent COVID-19. Both conserved end residues are part of each CDR3. The D gene is left open where the match is weak. The size of a clone is reported for some rows only, either as once, few or many, or as a class for expanded clones.

V gene,D gene,clone size,J gene,CDR3 DNA,CDR3 protein
TRBV19,NA,NA,TRBJ1-4,TGTGCCAGTAGTTCGGGACACTCCGCAACTAATGAAAAACTGTTTTTT,CASSSGHSATNEKLFF
TRBV30,NA,NA,TRBJ1-3,TGTGCCTGGAGTGTACTAGGTATGGGAGGAAACACCATATATTTT,CAWSVLGMGGNTIYF
TRBV30,NA,NA,TRBJ1-4,TGTGCCTGGAGTGCGGGAAGGGTTTTTAATGAAAAACTGTTTTTT,CAWSAGRVFNEKLFF
TRBV6-5,NA,NA,TRBJ2-5,TGTGCCAGCAGGGAGGAGGAGACCCAGTACTTC,CASREEETQYF
TRBV4-3,TRBD1,NA,TRBJ2-1,TGCGCCAGCAGCCAAGGGGGGACAGGGGGCGGAAATGAGCAGTTCTTC,CASSQGGTGGGNEQFF
TRBV5-5,NA,NA,TRBJ2-3,TGTGCCAGCAGCCCCACTAGCACAGATACGCAGTATTTT,CASSPTSTDTQYF
TRBV3-1/TRBV3-2,NA,once,TRBJ1-5,TGTGCCAGCAGCCTCCACCGCGGCGTTCAGCCCCAGCATTTT,CASSLHRGVQPQHF
TRBV27,NA,NA,TRBJ2-2,TGTGCCAGCAGTCCCCTTACAGACACCGGGGAGCTGTTTTTT,CASSPLTDTGELFF
TRBV6-5,TRBD1,NA,TRBJ1-2,TGTGCCAGCAGTACACGACAGGGTTCTGGCTACACCTTC,CASSTRQGSGYTF
TRBV6-5,TRBD1,NA,TRBJ1-5,TGTGCCAGCAGTTACTCCGGACAGGGAGCGCCCCAGCATTTT,CASSYSGQGAPQHF
TRBV18,NA,NA,TRBJ1-5,TGTGCCAGCTCACAACAGGGCGGGTTGAGCAATCAGCCCCAGCATTTT,CASSQQGGLSNQPQHF
TRBV5-4,TRBD2,NA,TRBJ2-7,TGTGCCAGCAGCTTTAGCGGGGGGGCGGTCTACGAGCAGTACTTC,CASSFSGGAVYEQYF
TRBV6-6,NA,NA,TRBJ1-1,TGTGCCAGCCGGGTGGTTGACACTGAAGCTTTCTTT,CASRVVDTEAFF
TRBV5-1,NA,NA,TRBJ2-5,TGCGCCAGCAGCCTGGTGGGCGCGGAGACCCAGTACTTC,CASSLVGAETQYF
TRBV19,NA,once,TRBJ1-6,TGTGCCAGTAGTATCGACGGGGGTGGTAATTCACCCCTCCACTTT,CASSIDGGGNSPLHF
TRBV18,NA,once,TRBJ1-5,TGTGCCAGCTCTCGAGATGAGGGCAATCAGCCCCAGCATTTT,CASSRDEGNQPQHF
TRBV5-4,NA,few,TRBJ2-3,TGTGCCAGCAGCTTTGCGGGGCCCACAGATACGCAGTATTTT,CASSFAGPTDTQYF
TRBV14,NA,NA,TRBJ1-6,TGTGCCAGCAGCCACTACTATTCACCCCTCCACTTT,CASSHYYSPLHF
TRBV7-9,NA,NA,TRBJ2-7,TGTGCCAGCAGCTTGCCGGGTTCCTACGAGCAGTACTTC,CASSLPGSYEQYF
TRBV7-9,NA,NA,TRBJ2-5,TGTGCCAGCAGCACATCCGGGACAACCTTTCAAGAGACCCAGTACTTC,CASSTSGTTFQETQYF
TRBV5-1,NA,NA,TRBJ1-2,TGCGCCAGCAGCTTGGATAGTCGTTATGGCTACACCTTC,CASSLDSRYGYTF
TRBV7-2,TRBD1,once,TRBJ1-1,TGTGCCAGCAGCCGGGACAGAGCTCTGAACACTGAAGCTTTCTTT,CASSRDRALNTEAFF
TRBV5-1,TRBD2,NA,TRBJ2-3,TGCGCCAGCAGCTTGGGACTAGCGGGCGGCACAGATACGCAGTATTTT,CASSLGLAGGTDTQYF
TRBV2,NA,NA,TRBJ2-7,TGTGCCAGCAATATAAACAGGGAGGGGGACTACGAGCAGTACTTC,CASNINREGDYEQYF
TRBV28,NA,NA,TRBJ1-2,TGTGCCAGCAGCACTCGGAGGGAGGGGGTTGGCTACACCTTC,CASSTRREGVGYTF
TRBV6-6,NA,once,TRBJ2-3,TGTGCCAGCAGTTATTACAGTTCTAGCACAGATACGCAGTATTTT,CASSYYSSSTDTQYF
TRBV6-5,TRBD1,NA,TRBJ1-2,TGTGCCAGCACCCTCACTCCGGGACAGGGAATACGCTACACCTTC,CASTLTPGQGIRYTF
TRBV19,NA,NA,TRBJ1-2,TGTGCCAGTAGGGCCTATAGGGGACACGACTATGGCTACACCTTC,CASRAYRGHDYGYTF
TRBV4-1,NA,NA,TRBJ2-7,TGCGCCAGCAGCCAAGATCTAAGTGAGCAGTACTTC,CASSQDLSEQYF
TRBV5-1,NA,NA,TRBJ1-6,TGCGCCAGCAGCTTGGTGGGGCAGGGCAATAATTCACCCCTCCACTTT,CASSLVGQGNNSPLHF
TRBV7-8,TRBD2,NA,TRBJ2-1,TGTGCCAGCAGCCCCTATGCGGGGGGGGGCGATGAGCAGTTCTTC,CASSPYAGGGDEQFF
TRBV5-1,TRBD1,NA,TRBJ2-5,TGCGCCAGCAGCCTGCCGGGACAGTCACAAGAGACCCAGTACTTC,CASSLPGQSQETQYF
TRBV6-5,NA,NA,TRBJ2-1,TGTGCCAGCACCCTCAGGGGTACGACAAATGAGCAGTTCTTC,CASTLRGTTNEQFF
TRBV18,NA,NA,TRBJ2-5,TGTGCCAGCTCACTAGAACAAGAGACCCAGTACTTC,CASSLEQETQYF
TRBV11-3,TRBD1,NA,TRBJ2-2,TGTGCCAGCAGCTTAGTTGGTCAGGGGGCCGGGGAGCTGTTTTTT,CASSLVGQGAGELFF
TRBV5-4,TRBD1,NA,TRBJ1-2,TGTGCCAGCAGCTCCCCGACAGGGGGGGGGCCGGTATATGGCTACACCTTC,CASSSPTGGGPVYGYTF
TRBV6-2/TRBV6-3,TRBD1,NA,TRBJ1-5,TGTGCCAGCAGTTACTCAGGACAGGGCCATCAGCCCCAGCATTTT,CASSYSGQGHQPQHF
TRBV7-3,NA,NA,TRBJ2-7,TGTGCCAGCAGCCCAGCCGGGGTCGACGAGCAGTACTTC,CASSPAGVDEQYF
TRBV7-9,NA,few,TRBJ2-7,TGTGCCAGCAGCTTATCGCAGGGTACCCACGAGCAGTACTTC,CASSLSQGTHEQYF
TRBV9,NA,NA,TRBJ1-4,TGTGCCAGCAGCGTAGGGAGGGACTATAATGAAAAACTGTTTTTT,CASSVGRDYNEKLFF
TRBV5-1,NA,NA,TRBJ2-1,TGCGCCAGCAGCTATACCGGGACTTCATACAATGAGCAGTTCTTC,CASSYTGTSYNEQFF
TRBV12-3/TRBV12-4,NA,NA,TRBJ2-5,TGTGCCAGCAGCCCCGGGGAGACCCAGTACTTC,CASSPGETQYF
TRBV10-3,TRBD1,NA,TRBJ2-1,TGTGCCACCGGAGCGGGGGACAGGGGTGACAATGAGCAGTTCTTC,CATGAGDRGDNEQFF
TRBV5-1,TRBD1,few,TRBJ1-4,TGCGCCAGCAGCCAAGGGACAGGGAATGAAAAACTGTTTTTT,CASSQGTGNEKLFF
TRBV27,TRBD1,NA,TRBJ2-1,TGTGCCAGCAGGACATGGACAGGCTTTGAAAGGGTGGTTGGTGGCTACAATGAGCAGTTCTTC,CASRTWTGFERVVGGYNEQFF
TRBV19,TRBD1,NA,TRBJ1-5,TGTGCCAGTAGTCCCGGGACAGGGACCCAGCCCCAGCATTTT,CASSPGTGTQPQHF
TRBV2,NA,NA,TRBJ1-6,TGTGCCAGGGCAGCGGGGGCTAATTCACCCCTCCACTTT,CARAAGANSPLHF
TRBV12-3/TRBV12-4,NA,NA,TRBJ2-1,TGTGCCAGCAGTTTATTGCGCTATGAGCAGTTCTTC,CASSLLRYEQFF
TRBV5-1,NA,once,TRBJ1-2,TGCGCCAGCGCTCCCCCGGGGGGGCAGGGGATCTATGGCTACACCTTC,CASAPPGGQGIYGYTF
TRBV15,NA,once,TRBJ2-3,TGTGCCACCAGCAGAGATCGAGTAGATACGCAGTATTTT,CATSRDRVDTQYF
TRBV4-3,TRBD2,NA,TRBJ2-1,TGCGCCAGCAGCCAAGAACTTGCGGGGGGGGTCGATGAGCAGTTCTTC,CASSQELAGGVDEQFF